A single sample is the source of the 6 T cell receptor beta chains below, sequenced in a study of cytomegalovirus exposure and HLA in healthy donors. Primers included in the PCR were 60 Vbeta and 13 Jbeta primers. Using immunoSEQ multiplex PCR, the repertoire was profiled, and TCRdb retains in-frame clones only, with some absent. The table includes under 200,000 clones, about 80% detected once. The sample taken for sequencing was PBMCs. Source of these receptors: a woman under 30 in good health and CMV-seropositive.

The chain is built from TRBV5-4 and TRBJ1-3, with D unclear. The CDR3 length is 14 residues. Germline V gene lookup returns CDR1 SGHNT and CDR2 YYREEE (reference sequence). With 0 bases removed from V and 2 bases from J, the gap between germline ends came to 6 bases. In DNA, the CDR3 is TGTGCCAGCAGCTTGGTGGGAGCTGGAAACACCATATATTTT. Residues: CASSLVGAGNTIYF.

The CDR3 sequence is CASRPREGLETQYF. The CDR3 DNA reads TGTGCCAGCAGACCACGGGAGGGGTTGGAGACCCAGTACTTC. The chain is built from TRBV2 and TRBJ2-5; TRBD2 matches at 8 bases. There are 14 residues in the CDR3. Trimming took 6 bases from V and 5 from J; bases not matched to a gene: 8. The germline gives CDR1 SNHLY, CDR2 FYNNEI. The full variable domain, with the rest looked up from reference TRBV2 and TRBJ2-5, is EPEVTQTPSHQVTQMGQEVILRCVPISNHLYFYWYRQILGQKVEFLVSFYNNEISEKSEIFDDQFSVERPDGSNFTLKIRSTKLEDSAMYFCASRPREGLETQYFGPGTRLLVL.

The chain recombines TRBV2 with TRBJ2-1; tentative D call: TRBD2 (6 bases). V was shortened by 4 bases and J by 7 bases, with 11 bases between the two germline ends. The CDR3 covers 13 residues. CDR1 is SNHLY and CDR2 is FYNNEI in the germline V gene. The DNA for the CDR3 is TGTGCCAGCAGTGTGGGCGGGGCAAATGAGCAGTTCTTC. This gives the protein CASSVGGANEQFF.

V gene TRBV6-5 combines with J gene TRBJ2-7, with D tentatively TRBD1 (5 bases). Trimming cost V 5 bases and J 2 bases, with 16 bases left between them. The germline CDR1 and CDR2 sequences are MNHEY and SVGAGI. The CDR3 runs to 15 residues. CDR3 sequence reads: CASSRNRQSAYEQYF. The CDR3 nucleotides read TGTGCCAGCAGTCGCAACAGGCAAAGCGCCTACGAGCAGTACTTC.

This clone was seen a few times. CDR3 sequence reads: CASSLGDGGGFYGYTF. The DNA for the CDR3 is TGTGCCAGCAGCTTAGGGGATGGGGGAGGCTTCTATGGCTACACCTTC. The J gene is TRBJ1-2, the V gene TRBV7-2; a weak D match, TRBD1 (5 bases). The CDR3 has 16 amino acids. With 1 base removed from V and 4 bases from J, the gap between germline ends came to 16 bases. CDR1 and CDR2 from the germline V gene are SGHTA and FQGNSA.

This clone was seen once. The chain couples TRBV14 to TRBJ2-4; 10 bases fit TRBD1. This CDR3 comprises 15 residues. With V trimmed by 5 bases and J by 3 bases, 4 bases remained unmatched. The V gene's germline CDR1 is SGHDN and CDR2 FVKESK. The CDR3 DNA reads TGTGCCAGCAGCTCGGGACAGGGGTACAAAAACATTCAGTACTTC. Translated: CASSSGQGYKNIQYF.